This is a list of T cell receptor beta chains from one sample in a study of blood T cell repertoires in COVID-19. Only in-frame clones appear in the TCRdb table, and some are missing; sequencing was by immunoSEQ multiplex PCR. The table includes a few hundred thousand clones, around nine tenths detected once. Material: PBMCs or T cells enriched from blood (not recorded which). Source of these receptors: a woman aged 60 to 75 who had recovered from COVID-19. CDR3s include the opening cysteine and the closing phenylalanine or tryptophan. Fields, in order: clone size, V gene, J gene, D gene, CDR3 protein, CDR3 DNA. D genes are given only for firm matches. Size is stated for part of the rows, as once, few or many counts, or as a class when the clone is expanded.

-	TRBV24-1	TRBJ2-1	-	CATSPPGKTNNEQFF	TGTGCCACCAGTCCCCCAGGGAAGACAAACAATGAGCAGTTCTTC
-	TRBV3-1/TRBV3-2	TRBJ2-3	TRBD2	CASSLQWGGNTDTQYF	TGTGCCAGCAGCCTACAGTGGGGGGGGAACACAGATACGCAGTATTTT
-	TRBV3-1/TRBV3-2	TRBJ2-7	TRBD1	CASSLPGTGNYEQYF	TGTGCCAGCAGCCTCCCCGGGACAGGGAACTACGAGCAGTACTTC
-	TRBV7-8	TRBJ1-1	-	CASSFDPGGTEAFF	TGTGCCAGCAGCTTTGACCCGGGGGGCACTGAAGCTTTCTTT
-	TRBV5-4	TRBJ1-2	TRBD1	CASSSDQGVYGYTF	TGTGCCAGCAGCTCCGATCAGGGGGTGTATGGCTACACCTTC
-	TRBV28	TRBJ2-5	TRBD2	CASSLLAAIQETQYF	TGTGCCAGCAGTTTACTAGCGGCTATCCAAGAGACCCAGTACTTC
once	TRBV9	TRBJ2-3	-	CASSVDGTPIPDTQYF	TGTGCCAGCAGCGTGGATGGGACTCCCATCCCCGATACGCAGTATTTT
-	TRBV19	TRBJ1-5	TRBD1	CASSPGTGLRPQHF	TGTGCCAGTAGTCCAGGGACAGGTCTGAGGCCCCAGCATTTT
-	TRBV6-5	TRBJ1-1	-	CASSYSSRLNTEAFF	TGTGCCAGCAGTTACTCGTCGCGGTTAAACACTGAAGCTTTCTTT
-	TRBV7-3	TRBJ2-1	TRBD2	CASSPKREIMYEQFF	TGTGCCAGCAGCCCAAAGCGGGAGATTATGTATGAGCAGTTCTTC
-	TRBV9	TRBJ1-2	-	CASSVVGGPFSYGYTF	TGTGCCAGCAGCGTAGTGGGGGGGCCCTTTTCCTATGGCTACACCTTC
few	TRBV6-1	TRBJ2-3	TRBD2	CASSETSGGADTQYF	TGTGCCAGCAGTGAAACTAGCGGGGGGGCAGATACGCAGTATTTT
-	TRBV28	TRBJ1-2	-	CASSPRRGQTNYGYTF	TGTGCCAGCAGTCCCCGGCGGGGGCAAACTAACTATGGCTACACCTTC
-	TRBV4-2	TRBJ1-4	-	CASSQHTGTPSEKLFF	TGTGCCAGCAGCCAGCATACCGGGACACCGAGTGAAAAACTGTTTTTT
-	TRBV12-3/TRBV12-4	TRBJ2-1	-	CASGAGVYNEQFF	TGTGCCTCCGGGGCAGGGGTCTACAATGAGCAGTTCTTC
once	TRBV28	TRBJ1-1	TRBD1	CASSTGGGNTEAFF	TGTGCCAGCAGCACAGGGGGCGGGAACACTGAAGCTTTCTTT
-	TRBV28	TRBJ1-6	-	CATTPPGNSPLHF	TGTGCCACCACCCCACCGGGGAATTCACCCCTCCACTTT
-	TRBV5-1	TRBJ2-1	TRBD2	CASSAGGTSGGNEQFF	TGCGCCAGCAGCGCCGGTGGGACTAGCGGGGGCAATGAGCAGTTCTTC
once	TRBV6-6	TRBJ1-1	-	CASTSETMNTEAFF	TGTGCCAGCACCTCGGAGACCATGAACACTGAAGCTTTCTTT
-	TRBV27	TRBJ1-1	TRBD1	CASSPTRQGAGSTEAFF	TGTGCCAGCAGCCCAACCCGGCAGGGGGCAGGGAGCACTGAAGCTTTCTTT
-	TRBV5-1	TRBJ2-5	TRBD2	CASSPGLAGGPGETQYF	TGCGCCAGCAGCCCGGGACTAGCGGGGGGGCCCGGGGAGACCCAGTACTTC
-	TRBV30	TRBJ1-5	-	CAWSGYSQPQHF	TGTGCCTGGAGTGGATATAGTCAGCCCCAGCATTTT
-	TRBV7-9	TRBJ2-1	TRBD2	CASRGTSVSYNEQFF	TGTGCCAGCAGGGGGACTAGCGTTTCCTACAATGAGCAGTTCTTC
-	TRBV5-1	TRBJ2-7	TRBD2	CASSFSSGGAYEQYF	TGCGCCAGCAGCTTCTCTAGCGGGGGGGCCTACGAGCAGTACTTC
-	TRBV5-1	TRBJ2-1	-	CASSWRGEQFF	TGCGCCAGCAGCTGGAGGGGTGAGCAGTTCTTC
few	TRBV7-3	TRBJ1-1	TRBD1	CASSPSGGTEAFF	TGTGCCAGCAGCCCCTCAGGGGGCACTGAAGCTTTCTTT
-	TRBV5-1	TRBJ1-1	TRBD1	CASSATGVTEAFF	TGCGCCAGCAGCGCAACAGGGGTTACTGAAGCTTTCTTT
-	TRBV18	TRBJ1-3	TRBD1	CASSSRDRRSGNTIYF	TGTGCCAGCTCCTCTAGGGACAGGCGCTCTGGAAACACCATATATTTT
-	TRBV5-1	TRBJ1-4	-	CASSLGQGDEKLFF	TGCGCCAGCAGCTTGGGGCAGGGTGATGAAAAACTGTTTTTT
-	TRBV3-1/TRBV3-2	TRBJ1-4	TRBD1	CASSPRGTGGEKLFF	TGTGCCAGCAGCCCAAGGGGGACAGGGGGTGAAAAACTGTTTTTT
few	TRBV24-1	TRBJ1-2	-	CATSDLPGGYTF	TGTGCCACCAGTGATTTGCCGGGTGGCTACACCTTC
-	TRBV20-1	TRBJ2-7	TRBD2	CSASSLAGVGEQYF	TGCAGTGCTAGTTCGCTAGCGGGAGTTGGCGAGCAGTACTTC
once	TRBV6-5	TRBJ1-2	-	CASSYHHQGRGYGYTF	TGTGCCAGCAGTTACCACCACCAGGGCAGAGGCTATGGCTACACCTTC
-	TRBV12-3/TRBV12-4	TRBJ2-5	TRBD1	CASSPNRGPGYF	TGTGCCAGCAGCCCAAACAGGGGCCCGGGGTACTTC
-	TRBV6-4	TRBJ2-6	-	CASSEQFTGSGANVLTF	TGTGCCAGCAGCGAACAATTTACAGGGTCTGGGGCCAACGTCCTGACTTTC
-	TRBV12-3/TRBV12-4	TRBJ1-2	-	CASSLGQTLSYTF	TGTGCCAGCAGTTTAGGCCAGACTCTGAGCTACACCTTC
-	TRBV10-3	TRBJ1-5	TRBD1	CAISEAGQGRLSNQPQHF	TGTGCCATCAGTGAGGCCGGACAGGGGCGACTTAGCAATCAGCCCCAGCATTTT
-	TRBV11-2	TRBJ1-2	TRBD1	CASGTGGASYTF	TGTGCCAGTGGGACAGGGGGCGCAAGCTACACCTTC
-	TRBV6-6	TRBJ2-1	TRBD2	CASSQRGAREQFF	TGTGCCAGCAGTCAGCGGGGGGCCCGCGAGCAGTTCTTC
few	TRBV9	TRBJ1-2	TRBD1	CASTPGGYGYTF	TGTGCCAGCACTCCAGGGGGGTATGGCTACACCTTC
-	TRBV10-3	TRBJ2-1	TRBD2	CAIRESSGGYYNEQFF	TGTGCCATCCGGGAGAGTAGCGGGGGGTACTACAATGAGCAGTTCTTC
few	TRBV27	TRBJ2-6	-	CASSGLSGANVLTF	TGTGCCAGCAGTGGCCTCTCTGGGGCCAACGTCCTGACTTTC
-	TRBV19	TRBJ2-3	-	CASSPGWSSTDTQYF	TGTGCCAGTAGTCCGGGGTGGTCTAGCACAGATACGCAGTATTTT
-	TRBV28	TRBJ1-2	TRBD1	CAITTGGFGYTF	TGTGCCATTACGACAGGGGGTTTTGGCTACACCTTC
-	TRBV19	TRBJ2-2	-	CASTTGFQRGGELFF	TGTGCCAGTACCACCGGATTTCAAAGGGGCGGGGAGCTGTTTTTT
-	TRBV6-5	TRBJ2-1	TRBD1	CAAGDRSKFF	TGTGCCGCCGGGGACAGGTCGAAGTTCTTC
-	TRBV4-1	TRBJ2-7	-	CASSQESGRNYEQYF	TGCGCCAGCAGCCAAGAGTCAGGCAGAAACTACGAGCAGTACTTC
-	TRBV5-1	TRBJ2-5	TRBD2	CASSLASGSFETQYF	TGCGCCAGCAGCTTGGCTAGCGGGAGTTTTGAGACCCAGTACTTC
few	TRBV7-3	TRBJ2-1	-	CATSSDAYNEQFF	TGTGCCACCAGTAGCGACGCCTACAATGAGCAGTTCTTC
-	TRBV12-5	TRBJ2-5	-	CASGPGGWQETQYF	TGTGCTAGTGGCCCCGGCGGGTGGCAAGAGACCCAGTACTTC
few	TRBV3-1/TRBV3-2	TRBJ1-3	-	CASSPGQGNTIYF	TGTGCCAGCAGCCCAGGACAGGGAAACACCATATATTTT
-	TRBV11-2	TRBJ1-1	-	CASSRDLNTEAFF	TGTGCCAGCAGCCGGGACTTGAACACTGAAGCTTTCTTT
once	TRBV18	TRBJ1-1	-	CASSPGGNTEAFF	TGTGCCAGCTCACCGGGGGGTAATACTGAAGCTTTCTTT